The present T cell receptor (beta chain) was sequenced within a study of Siglec-9 on CD8 T cells in melanoma (dated by TCRdb to about 2019). Turning to the overall study: Siglec-9 expression on CD8+ T cells and the role of Siglec-9 in regulating T cells in the melanoma tumor microenvironment were investigated in the study.

Receptor amplification or capture employed the immunoSEQ multiplex PCR assay. Entries here come from immuneACCESS through TCRdb and include only in-frame sequences with V and J called. Some clones fail to appear in such tables; in the studies checked, an unresolved V gene covers under half of the shortfall, and the cause of the remainder is unknown. This sample has 25,000 to 30,000 clones in its table, and roughly 78% of those were observed once. Under 6.5% of the sample rests with the top ten. The investigation overall reported the following: According to the reported findings, Siglec-9 marked and regulated a subset of effector memory CD8+ T cells that seemed to build up inside melanoma tumors.

This clone was detected once. Its binding antigen is unknown. No per-base quality is available; no much larger clone lies one base away. The sequence came from a human donor in good health. Sequencing was performed on Siglec-9- CD8+ T cells sorted from blood. Sample cell subset or site, as interpreted from the label and publication: CD8 T cells lacking Siglec-9.

The CDR3 corresponds to CASSFLQGPPGNEQFF. In nucleotides, the sequence is TGTGCCAGCAGCTTCTTACAGGGCCCCCCGGGAAATGAGCAGTTCTTC. The sequence is built from TRBV11-2 and TRBJ2-1; the D segment could be TRBD1, given 6 matching bases. Between the V and J ends, shortened by 3 bases and 7 bases respectively, the junction contains 19 bases. CDR3 length: 16 amino acids, cysteine to phenylalanine. The DNA shown is the 48-base CDR3, in frame from base 1. The germline V gene provides CDR1 SGHAT and CDR2 FQNNGV.